What follows are 5 T cell receptor beta chains derived from one specimen sequenced in a study of cytomegalovirus exposure and HLA in healthy donors. A multiplex PCR was run with 60 Vbeta primers and 13 Jbeta primers. Produced via immunoSEQ multiplex PCR; TCRdb's table is partial and in-frame only. Seen here are roughly 140,000 clones, 85% observed once, and the top ten hold 2.3%. Sample: PBMCs. All receptors derive from a woman aged 18-30 years in good health and CMV-seronegative.

The sample holds one count of this clone. The chain uses TRBV4-1 and TRBJ2-7; D is uncertain. The CDR3 extends over 13 amino acids. Germline V lookup: CDR1 MGHRA, CDR2 YSYEKL. The V and J ends lost 8 bases and 0 bases respectively, with 11 bases between them. The CDR3 loop is CASQSTVSYEQYF. CDR3 coding DNA: TGCGCCAGCCAATCGACTGTCTCCTACGAGCAGTACTTC.

The chain has TRBV2 and TRBJ2-7, with TRBD1 identical over 8 bases. The trim removed 10 bases at V and 3 bases at J, leaving 2 bases unmatched. The CDR3 has 11 amino acids. Germline values: CDR1 SNHLY, CDR2 FYNNEI. The CDR3 bases are TGTGCCATAGACAGGGGCTACGAGCAGTACTTC. Its protein product is CAIDRGYEQYF. Complete variable domain (other parts from reference TRBV2 and TRBJ2-7): EPEVTQTPSHQVTQMGQEVILRCVPISNHLYFYWYRQILGQKVEFLVSFYNNEISEKSEIFDDQFSVERPDGSNFTLKIRSTKLEDSAMYFCAIDRGYEQYFGPGTRLTVT.

This clone was observed once. This chain joins TRBV6-1 and TRBJ2-2; 8 bases line up with TRBD1. V was clipped by 6 bases and J by 6 bases; unmatched bases: 9. This CDR3 spans 15 amino acids. From germline, CDR1 is MNHNS and CDR2 SASEGT. The CDR3, as DNA: TGTGCCAGCAGGGGTGACAGGGGAAGGGCCGGGGAGCTGTTTTTT. It encodes CASRGDRGRAGELFF.

CDR3 bases: TGTGCCAGCAGCTTAGGTCTAGGACATCTCTCCTACGAGCAGTACTTC. Protein: CASSLGLGHLSYEQYF. This sequence joins TRBV7-8 and TRBJ2-7; a possible D gene is TRBD1 (5 bases). CDR3 length: 16 residues. Between the trimmed V and J ends, which lost 1 base and 0 bases, there was a span of 13 bases. Germline-derived CDR1 and CDR2 are SGHVS and FQNEAQ.

This clone occurred once. CDR3 loop: CASSPDRTSNTEAFF. CDR3 bases: TGTGCCAGCTCACCAGACAGAACTTCAAACACTGAAGCTTTCTTT. The V and J genes are TRBV18 and TRBJ1-1; weak D call: TRBD1 (5 bases). Trimming pared 2 bases from V and 2 bases from J, leaving 12 bases between. Germline loops: CDR1 KGHSH, CDR2 LQKENI. This CDR3 has 15 amino acids.